This record looks at one T cell receptor beta chain sequence and its context. This entry comes from a study of shared clonotypes between healthy human individuals. With 1 base clipped from V and 5 bases from J, the junction kept 3 bases outside the gene matches. Germline V CDR1 and CDR2: KGHSH, LQKENI. CDR3 size: 15 residues. This table comes from immunoSEQ multiplex PCR, and its TCRdb copy is limited to in-frame clones, with some not included. The table has some 1.5 million clones, about 96% seen once. What was sequenced was naive CD4+ T cells sorted from blood. Sample subset: CD45RA+ positively selected. This sequence was found in a man in his thirties or forties in good health. The gene calls are TRBV18 and TRBJ2-4, with 9 positions matching TRBD1. The CDR3 is CASSPQGQGENIQYF. The CDR3 DNA reads TGTGCCAGCTCACCACAGGGACAGGGTGAAAACATTCAGTACTTC. The whole variable domain, filled in from reference TRBV18 and TRBJ2-4, reads NAGVMQNPRHLVRRRGQEARLRCSPMKGHSHVYWYRQLPEEGLKFMVYLQKENIIDESGMPKERFSAEFPKEGPSILRIQQVVRGDSAAYFCASSPQGQGENIQYFGAGTRLSVL.